This record covers a single T cell receptor beta chain. The antigen remains unidentified. Then a second PCR, running roughly 7 to 11 cycles, was carried out with a sample-barcoded 5' primer and a J-beta primer mix. At least 3 million CDR3-containing paired-end reads were obtained per sample. One entry per CDR3 protein results from TCRdb running MiXCR on the 5' RACE reads. The repertoire holds around 1.1 million distinct CDR3 sequences, with more than 30% as singletons. The data are from a study of blood T cells in healthy people across ages. Study overall: There was about one barcoded beta molecule captured by template switching per two T cells.

Study-level points and caveats: A strong correlation was found between TCR beta diversity and the percentage of naive T cells. Unsorted PBMC input precluded a conclusive naive versus antigen-experienced comparison.

The germline CDR1 and CDR2 sequences are SNHLY and FYNNEI. The CDR3 runs to 14 residues. V gave up 4 bases and J gave up 3 bases, with 11 bases separating them. This clonotype was sampled from a man between 18 and 35 years old in good health. The source material was blood. V and J are TRBV2 and TRBJ2-3; D gene uncertain. CDR3 sequence reads: CASSARTVTDTQYF. For the CDR3, the DNA is TGTGCCAGCAGTGCAAGGACGGTGACAGATACGCAGTATTTT. The whole variable domain, remainder taken from reference TRBV2 and TRBJ2-3, is EPEVTQTPSHQVTQMGQEVILRCVPISNHLYFYWYRQILGQKVEFLVSFYNNEISEKSEIFDDQFSVERPDGSNFTLKIRSTKLEDSAMYFCASSARTVTDTQYFGPGTRLTVL.